The clone carrying this T cell receptor (beta chain) was observed at least ten times. The antigen remains unidentified. This entry is derived from a study of regulatory T cells in long-lasting Graves disease. Overall study results and limits: Favoring TRBV28, TRBJ1-2 and TRBJ2-5 was a feature seen in persistent disease.

Trimming cost V 1 base and J 6 bases, with 12 bases left between them. This CDR3 has 15 amino acids. The germline gives CDR1 SGHAT, CDR2 FQNNGV. Sequencing libraries for TCR beta were prepared with iRepertoire HTBI primers and Arm-PCR of CDR3 regions. TCRdb re-analysed the multiplex PCR reads in MiXCR, keeping a single row per CDR3 protein. The sample shows about 660,000 distinct CDR3 sequences, around 30% of them seen only once. The time point here: persistent/refractory GD, antithyroid drugs over 5 years with positive TRAb. PBMC RNA was the source of the TCR library. This chain connects TRBV11-2 to TRBJ2-2, with no clear D. This clonotype originated in a female donor with Graves disease. The material sequenced was peripheral blood mononuclear cells (PBMCs), taken when the disease was refractory, from a patient treated with antithyroid drugs. DNA of the CDR3: TGTGCCAGCAGCTTAGCGTTGCTAGGAGCCGGGGAGCTGTTTTTT. This encodes CASSLALLGAGELFF.